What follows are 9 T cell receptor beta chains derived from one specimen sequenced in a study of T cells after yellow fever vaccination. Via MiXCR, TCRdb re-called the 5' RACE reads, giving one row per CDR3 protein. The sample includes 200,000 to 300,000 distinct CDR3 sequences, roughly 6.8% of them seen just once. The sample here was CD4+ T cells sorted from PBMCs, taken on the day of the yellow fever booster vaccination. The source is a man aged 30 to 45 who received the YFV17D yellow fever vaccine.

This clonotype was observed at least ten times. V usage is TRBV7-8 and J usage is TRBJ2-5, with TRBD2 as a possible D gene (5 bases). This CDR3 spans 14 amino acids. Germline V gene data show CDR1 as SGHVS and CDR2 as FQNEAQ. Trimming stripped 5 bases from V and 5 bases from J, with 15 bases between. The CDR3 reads CASSPPEEWETQYF. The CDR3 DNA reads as TGTGCCAGCAGCCCTCCGGAGGAGTGGGAGACCCAGTACTTC.

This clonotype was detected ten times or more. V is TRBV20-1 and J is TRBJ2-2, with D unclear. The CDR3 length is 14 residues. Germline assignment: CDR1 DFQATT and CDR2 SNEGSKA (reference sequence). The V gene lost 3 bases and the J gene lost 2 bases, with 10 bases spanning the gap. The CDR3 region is CSASAGLNTGELFF. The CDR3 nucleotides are TGCAGTGCTAGTGCAGGCCTTAACACCGGGGAGCTGTTTTTT.

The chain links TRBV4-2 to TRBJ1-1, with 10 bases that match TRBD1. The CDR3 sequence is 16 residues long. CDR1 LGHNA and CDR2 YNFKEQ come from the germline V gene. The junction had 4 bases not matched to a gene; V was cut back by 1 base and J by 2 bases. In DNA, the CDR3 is TGTGCCAGCAGCCAAGGACAGGGGGCTGATAACACTGAAGCTTTCTTT. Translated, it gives CASSQGQGADNTEAFF.

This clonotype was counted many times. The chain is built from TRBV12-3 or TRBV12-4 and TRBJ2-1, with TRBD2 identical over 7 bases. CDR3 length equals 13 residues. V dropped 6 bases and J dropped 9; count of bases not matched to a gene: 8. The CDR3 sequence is CASSQTTSPEQFF. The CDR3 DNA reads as TGTGCCAGCAGCCAGACGACTAGCCCTGAGCAGTTCTTC.

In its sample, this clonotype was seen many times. The CDR3 DNA is TGTGCCAGCAGCTCTCGTAGTTGGACTAGCGGGAGACCTGGGGCCAACGTCCTGACTTTC. Protein: CASSSRSWTSGRPGANVLTF. The rearrangement links TRBV11-2 to TRBJ2-6; 13 nucleotides agree with TRBD2. Germline V gives CDR1 SGHAT, CDR2 FQNNGV. CDR3 length: 20 residues. V lost 4 bases and J lost 2; bases outside the gene matches: 11.

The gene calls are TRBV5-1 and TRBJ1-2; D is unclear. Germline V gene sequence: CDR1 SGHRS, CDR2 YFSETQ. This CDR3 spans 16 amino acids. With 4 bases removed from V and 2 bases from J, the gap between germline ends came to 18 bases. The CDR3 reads CASSPGPNLRNYGYTF. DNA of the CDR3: TGCGCCAGCAGCCCCGGGCCAAATTTGAGGAACTATGGCTACACCTTC. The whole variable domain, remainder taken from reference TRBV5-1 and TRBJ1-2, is KAGVTQTPRYLIKTRGQQVTLSCSPISGHRSVSWYQQTPGQGLQFLFEYFSETQRNKGNFPGRFSGRQFSNSRSEMNVSTLELGDSALYLCASSPGPNLRNYGYTFGSGTRLTVV.

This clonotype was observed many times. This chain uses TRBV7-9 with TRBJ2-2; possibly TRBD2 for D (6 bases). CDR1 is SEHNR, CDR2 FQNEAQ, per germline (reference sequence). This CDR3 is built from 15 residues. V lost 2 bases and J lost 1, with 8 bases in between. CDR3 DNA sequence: TGTGCCAGCAGCTTATTTAGCGGGAACACCGGGGAGCTGTTTTTT. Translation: CASSLFSGNTGELFF.

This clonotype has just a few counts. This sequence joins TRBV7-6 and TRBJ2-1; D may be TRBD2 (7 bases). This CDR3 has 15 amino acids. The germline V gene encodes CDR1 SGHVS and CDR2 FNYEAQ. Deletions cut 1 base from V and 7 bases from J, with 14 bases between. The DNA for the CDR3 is TGTGCCAGCAGCTTAGAGGGCGGGGGCGGTAATGAGCAGTTCTTC. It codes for CASSLEGGGGNEQFF.

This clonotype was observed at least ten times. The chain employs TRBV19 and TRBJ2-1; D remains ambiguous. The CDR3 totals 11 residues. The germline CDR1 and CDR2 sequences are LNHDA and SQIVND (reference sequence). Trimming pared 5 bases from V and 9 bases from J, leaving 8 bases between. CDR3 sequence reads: CASSFPGEQFF. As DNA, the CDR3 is TGTGCCAGTAGTTTCCCGGGTGAGCAGTTCTTC.